This is a list of T cell receptor beta chains from one sample in a study of blood T cell repertoires in COVID-19. The assay was immunoSEQ multiplex PCR, and TCRdb's table has in-frame clones only and misses some. The sample records under 20,000 clones, roughly nine tenths being singletons. The sample taken for sequencing was peripheral blood. These receptors all come from a man in his sixties with acute or convalescent COVID-19. Both conserved end residues are part of each CDR3. The D gene is left open where the match is weak. Rows give clone size only sometimes, using once, few, many, or a class for an expanded clone.

clone size: -
V gene: TRBV3-1/TRBV3-2
J gene: TRBJ1-1
D gene: -
CDR3 DNA: TGTGCCAGCAGCCATCGTCTCAGGCTGAACACTGAAGCTTTCTTT
CDR3 protein: CASSHRLRLNTEAFF

clone size: -
V gene: TRBV4-1
J gene: TRBJ1-5
D gene: -
CDR3 DNA: TGCGCCAGCAGCCAAGAAGGGGGGGCTTGGGGTCAGCCCCAGCATTTT
CDR3 protein: CASSQEGGAWGQPQHF

clone size: -
V gene: TRBV10-3
J gene: TRBJ2-1
D gene: TRBD2
CDR3 DNA: TGTGCCACCACCAGACTGGAGCGGGAGGACCTCCTCTCCTACAATGAGCAGTTCTTC
CDR3 protein: CATTRLEREDLLSYNEQFF

clone size: -
V gene: TRBV5-6
J gene: TRBJ1-5
D gene: -
CDR3 DNA: TGTGCCAGCAGCTTGGCCGCGGGGTGGAGCAATCAGCCCCAGCATTTT
CDR3 protein: CASSLAAGWSNQPQHF

clone size: -
V gene: TRBV3-1/TRBV3-2
J gene: TRBJ1-2
D gene: TRBD1
CDR3 DNA: TGTGCCAGCAGCCCCGGGACAGGGGGCCCCTATGGCTACACCTTC
CDR3 protein: CASSPGTGGPYGYTF

clone size: -
V gene: TRBV6-6
J gene: TRBJ1-1
D gene: TRBD1
CDR3 DNA: TGTGCCAGCAGAGGGACAGCGGTTTGGCCGAACACTGAAGCTTTCTTT
CDR3 protein: CASRGTAVWPNTEAFF

clone size: -
V gene: TRBV28
J gene: TRBJ1-2
D gene: -
CDR3 DNA: TGTGCCAGCAGGTTTGGGGGGGACTATGGCTACACCTTC
CDR3 protein: CASRFGGDYGYTF

clone size: -
V gene: TRBV21-1
J gene: TRBJ2-7
D gene: -
CDR3 DNA: TGTGCCAGCAGCAAGGAGGGGGCAGAGTCCTGCGAGCAGTACTTC
CDR3 protein: CASSKEGAESCEQYF

clone size: once
V gene: TRBV7-2
J gene: TRBJ1-5
D gene: -
CDR3 DNA: TGTGCCAGCAGCTTAGGAGTCTGGGGCCTTTGGCAGCCCCAGCATTTT
CDR3 protein: CASSLGVWGLWQPQHF

clone size: -
V gene: TRBV7-8
J gene: TRBJ1-4
D gene: -
CDR3 DNA: TGTGCCAGCAGCTTAGGAGGTCGGGCGACAGATAATGAAAAACTGTTTTTT
CDR3 protein: CASSLGGRATDNEKLFF

clone size: -
V gene: TRBV6-5
J gene: TRBJ1-5
D gene: TRBD1
CDR3 DNA: TGTGCCAGCAGAGGGACAGGGGTGGGGCAGCCCCAGCATTTT
CDR3 protein: CASRGTGVGQPQHF

clone size: -
V gene: TRBV7-6
J gene: TRBJ2-2
D gene: TRBD2
CDR3 DNA: TGTGCCAGCAGCCTAGGGACTAGCGGGATCACCGGGGAGCTGTTTTTT
CDR3 protein: CASSLGTSGITGELFF

clone size: -
V gene: TRBV7-2
J gene: TRBJ2-2
D gene: TRBD2
CDR3 DNA: TGTGCCAGCAGGATGACTAGCGGGTACACCGGGGAGCTGTTTTTT
CDR3 protein: CASRMTSGYTGELFF

clone size: -
V gene: TRBV2
J gene: TRBJ2-7
D gene: -
CDR3 DNA: TGTGCCAGCAGTGGTCGGGAGTGGAACGAGCAGTACTTC
CDR3 protein: CASSGREWNEQYF

clone size: -
V gene: TRBV5-6
J gene: TRBJ2-7
D gene: TRBD2
CDR3 DNA: TGTGCCAGCAGCACGGGACTAGCGGGGTACGAGCAGTACTTC
CDR3 protein: CASSTGLAGYEQYF

clone size: -
V gene: TRBV4-1
J gene: TRBJ2-1
D gene: TRBD2
CDR3 DNA: TGCGCCAGCAGCCGGGGGACTAGCGGGAATGAGCAGTTCTTC
CDR3 protein: CASSRGTSGNEQFF

clone size: few
V gene: TRBV4-2
J gene: TRBJ2-7
D gene: -
CDR3 DNA: TGTGCCAGCAGCCAAGGAACAGGCGTCGGATACGAGCAGTACTTC
CDR3 protein: CASSQGTGVGYEQYF

clone size: -
V gene: TRBV5-1
J gene: TRBJ1-2
D gene: -
CDR3 DNA: TGCGCCAGCAGCTTGGATCGCTCCGGGTCATCCGGCTACACCTTC
CDR3 protein: CASSLDRSGSSGYTF

clone size: once
V gene: TRBV28
J gene: TRBJ1-2
D gene: TRBD1
CDR3 DNA: TGTGCCAGCAGGTCGGGACAGGGGGACGGATTTTGGTATGGCTACACCTTC
CDR3 protein: CASRSGQGDGFWYGYTF

clone size: -
V gene: TRBV5-4
J gene: TRBJ1-6
D gene: TRBD1
CDR3 DNA: TGTGCCAGCAGCTCGACAGGGTTCAATTCACCCCTCCACTTT
CDR3 protein: CASSSTGFNSPLHF

clone size: -
V gene: TRBV3-1/TRBV3-2
J gene: TRBJ2-2
D gene: -
CDR3 DNA: TGTGCCAGCAGCTCCAACGTACAAGGGGAGCTGTTTTTT
CDR3 protein: CASSSNVQGELFF

clone size: -
V gene: TRBV7-6
J gene: TRBJ1-2
D gene: -
CDR3 DNA: TGTGCCAGCAGCTTAGTAGCGTGGGGGGGGGCGTATGGCTACACCTTC
CDR3 protein: CASSLVAWGGAYGYTF

clone size: once
V gene: TRBV18
J gene: TRBJ2-2
D gene: -
CDR3 DNA: TGTGCCAGCTCACTTGGCGGGAACTGGGAGCTGTTTTTT
CDR3 protein: CASSLGGNWELFF

clone size: medium-sized
V gene: TRBV7-2
J gene: TRBJ1-5
D gene: -
CDR3 DNA: TGTGCCAGCAGCTTAGACCCAGGGCTACAGCCCCAGCATTTT
CDR3 protein: CASSLDPGLQPQHF

clone size: -
V gene: TRBV7-3
J gene: TRBJ2-1
D gene: -
CDR3 DNA: TGTGCCAGCAGCACCACAGGGTTTTATGAGCAGTTCTTC
CDR3 protein: CASSTTGFYEQFF

clone size: -
V gene: TRBV6-4
J gene: TRBJ2-1
D gene: TRBD1
CDR3 DNA: TGTGCCAGCAGCCAGGGGGCAAACAATGAGCAGTTCTTC
CDR3 protein: CASSQGANNEQFF

clone size: once
V gene: TRBV27
J gene: TRBJ2-7
D gene: TRBD2
CDR3 DNA: TGTGCCAGCAGTTTATCGGCTGCGGGACTAGCGGGAGCTAAAGAGCAGTACTTC
CDR3 protein: CASSLSAAGLAGAKEQYF

clone size: -
V gene: TRBV27
J gene: TRBJ1-5
D gene: -
CDR3 DNA: TGTGCCAGCAGTTATCGACGGGGGGGCAATCAGCCCCAGCATTTT
CDR3 protein: CASSYRRGGNQPQHF

clone size: -
V gene: TRBV10-3
J gene: TRBJ1-2
D gene: -
CDR3 DNA: TGTGCCATCAGTTCATCCGGGAGGTATGGCTACACCTTC
CDR3 protein: CAISSSGRYGYTF

clone size: -
V gene: TRBV28
J gene: TRBJ2-7
D gene: TRBD1
CDR3 DNA: TGTGCCAGCAGTTCCCCTTGGACAGGGGGGCCGGACGAGCAGTACTTC
CDR3 protein: CASSSPWTGGPDEQYF

clone size: -
V gene: TRBV5-8
J gene: TRBJ1-1
D gene: -
CDR3 DNA: TGTGCCAGCAGCCCATTGATAACAAGTGAAGCTTTCTTT
CDR3 protein: CASSPLITSEAFF

clone size: -
V gene: TRBV27
J gene: TRBJ2-7
D gene: -
CDR3 DNA: TGTGCCAGCAGTTGGGGGCTCACCTACGAGCAGTACTTC
CDR3 protein: CASSWGLTYEQYF

clone size: -
V gene: TRBV3-1/TRBV3-2
J gene: TRBJ2-2
D gene: -
CDR3 DNA: TGTGCCAGCAGCCAAGCTGGGGAGCTGTTTTTT
CDR3 protein: CASSQAGELFF

clone size: -
V gene: TRBV7-6
J gene: TRBJ1-4
D gene: TRBD1
CDR3 DNA: TGTGCCAGCAGCCTAGACAGACAGGGGGCGGGAGAAAAACTGTTTTTT
CDR3 protein: CASSLDRQGAGEKLFF

clone size: -
V gene: TRBV6-1
J gene: TRBJ1-1
D gene: -
CDR3 DNA: TGTGCCAGCAGTGAAGCGTGGGACACCGAAGCTTTCTTT
CDR3 protein: CASSEAWDTEAFF

clone size: -
V gene: TRBV3-1/TRBV3-2
J gene: TRBJ1-2
D gene: -
CDR3 DNA: TGTGCCAGCAGCCAAGACGTCGGGATCCACGAGCTCTACATCTTC
CDR3 protein: CASSQDVGIHELYIF

clone size: -
V gene: TRBV4-2
J gene: TRBJ2-3
D gene: TRBD1
CDR3 DNA: TGTGCCAGCAGCCAAGCCTCGGGACAGGGGGCAGCAGATACGCAGTATTTT
CDR3 protein: CASSQASGQGAADTQYF

clone size: -
V gene: TRBV5-1
J gene: TRBJ2-3
D gene: -
CDR3 DNA: TGCGCCAGCAGCTTGGTGTCCTGGGAGGCAGATACGCAGTATTTT
CDR3 protein: CASSLVSWEADTQYF

clone size: -
V gene: TRBV30
J gene: TRBJ1-5
D gene: TRBD1
CDR3 DNA: TGTGCCTGTCGGGGAGGACAGGGGCACAATCAGCCCCAGCATTTT
CDR3 protein: CACRGGQGHNQPQHF

clone size: few
V gene: TRBV6-1
J gene: TRBJ2-7
D gene: TRBD2
CDR3 DNA: TGTGCCAGCAGTGAAAAGCCTAGCGGGAACTCCTACGAGCAGTACTTC
CDR3 protein: CASSEKPSGNSYEQYF

clone size: -
V gene: TRBV10-3
J gene: TRBJ1-6
D gene: -
CDR3 DNA: TGTGCCATCACGGAGGGCAGGTTCGTTTCACCCCTCCACTTT
CDR3 protein: CAITEGRFVSPLHF

clone size: -
V gene: TRBV6-1
J gene: TRBJ1-2
D gene: -
CDR3 DNA: TGTGCCAGCAGTGAACACAGTTCCCTCTATGGCTACACCTTC
CDR3 protein: CASSEHSSLYGYTF